This T cell receptor (beta chain) stems from a study of T cell responses to AZD1222 COVID-19 vaccine. The protocol was immunoSEQ multiplex PCR, while the TCRdb copy is restricted to in-frame clones and leaves out a portion. This sample has 110,000 to 150,000 clones; roughly 90% occur once, and the top ten carry around 2.7%. Unmatched junction bases numbered 11, after V lost 3 bases and J lost 10 bases. This CDR3 has 16 amino acids. CDR1 and CDR2 (germline): SGHDN, FVKESK. This chain uses TRBV14 with TRBJ2-1, with 11 bases fitting TRBD1. The receptor was isolated from an adult in good health. The sample was peripheral blood, taken on day 0 of AZD1222 vaccination. CDR3 amino acids: CASSQMGTGGAPEQFF. The CDR3 bases are TGTGCCAGCAGCCAGATGGGGACAGGGGGGGCCCCAGAGCAGTTCTTC.